These 22 T cell receptor beta chains originate from one sample sequenced in a study of T-cell memory formation after mild COVID-19. One entry per CDR3 protein results from TCRdb running MiXCR on the 5' RACE reads. The repertoire consists of almost 250,000 distinct CDR3 sequences, with 15% occurring once and the leading ten covering around 2.2%. The source material was PBMCs or a T cell subset sorted from them (not recorded which). The receptors originated from an adult woman who had mild COVID-19 (a few samples of this study predate the infection). Cell type and time point are not known.

The gene calls are TRBV12-2 and TRBJ2-1. TRBV12-2 is tagged as a pseudogene. The CDR3 is 15 amino acids. CDR3 protein: CASRLRHYSYNEQFF. The CDR3 DNA is TGTGCAAGTCGCTTGCGACATTACTCCTACAATGAGCAGTTCTTC.

This clonotype was counted many times. The rearrangement links TRBV12-3 or TRBV12-4 to TRBJ1-1; D gene uncertain. The V end lost 6 bases, the J end lost 0 bases, and 11 bases lay between the germline ends. CDR3 length: 14 residues. The CDR3 bases are TGTGCCAGCAGGTATCAGTCGATGAACACTGAAGCTTTCTTT. It yields the protein CASRYQSMNTEAFF.

The V gene is TRBV12-3 or TRBV12-4, the J gene TRBJ1-6; the match to TRBD1 covers 8 bases. V gave up 5 bases and J gave up 0 bases; unmatched junction bases: 3. This CDR3 is built from 16 residues. CDR3 loop: CASSLTGGSYNSPLHF. The CDR3 bases are TGTGCCAGCAGTCTCACAGGGGGCTCCTATAATTCACCCCTCCACTTT.

The chain carries TRBV3-1 and TRBJ1-1, with 7 bases lining up with TRBD1. The V gene end was trimmed by 3 bases and the J gene end by 5 bases; junction bases not matched to a gene: 9. Germline CDR1 reads LGHDT; CDR2 reads YNNKEL (reference sequence). The CDR3 is made up of 15 amino acids. CDR3 sequence reads: CASSQYRGRLTEAFF. CDR3 bases: TGTGCCAGCAGCCAGTACAGGGGAAGGTTAACTGAAGCTTTCTTT.

At least ten counts were recorded for this clonotype. The J gene is TRBJ2-7, the V gene TRBV6-5, with TRBD1 identical over 8 bases. CDR3 length equals 16 residues. CDR1 MNHEY and CDR2 SVGAGI come from the germline V gene. The J segment lost 0 bases and the V segment lost 6 bases, leaving 10 bases of the junction unmatched. For the CDR3, the DNA is TGTGCCAGCAGGCGACGGACAGGGACGGCCTCCTACGAGCAGTACTTC. It yields the protein CASRRRTGTASYEQYF.

This clonotype was seen many times. The rearrangement links TRBV27 to TRBJ2-7; D is uncertain. Germline V CDR1 and CDR2: MNHEY, SMNVEV (reference sequence). The V end lost 0 bases, the J end lost 7 bases, and 16 bases lay between the germline ends. CDR3 length equals 15 residues. CDR3 nucleotide sequence: TGTGCCAGCAGTTTATCGCCAGGCCCCCTAGATGAGCAGTACTTC. Translation: CASSLSPGPLDEQYF.

This clonotype was counted between two and nine times. V gene TRBV27 combines with J gene TRBJ1-1; 8 bases line up with TRBD1. The CDR3 covers 16 residues. V trimming: 2 bases; J trimming: 4 bases; junction bases outside the gene matches: 9. Per germline, CDR1 MNHEY and CDR2 SMNVEV (reference sequence). Written as DNA, the CDR3 is TGTGCCAGCAGTTTAGGATTTTTTACAGGGGGCACTGAAGCTTTCTTT. It codes for CASSLGFFTGGTEAFF.

This clonotype was counted many times. The V and J genes are TRBV18 and TRBJ2-1; D unclear. CDR3 length: 12 residues. V shed 3 bases and J shed 9 bases, with 9 bases lying between them. CDR1 and CDR2 (germline): KGHSH, LQKENI. For the CDR3, the DNA is TGTGCCAGCTCACCCCCCATGGGTGAGCAGTTCTTC. The encoded protein is CASSPPMGEQFF.

The rearrangement links TRBV12-3 or TRBV12-4 to TRBJ1-2; no definite D call. This CDR3 contains 13 residues. V lost 6 bases and J 7 bases, leaving 15 bases between the germline ends. CDR3 nucleotide sequence: TGTGCCAGCAGGGCGAGGCCCTCGGCTGGCTACACCTTC. Translating gives CASRARPSAGYTF.

This clonotype appeared many times. The chain joins TRBV4-1 to TRBJ1-5, with a weak D call TRBD1 (5 bases). Trimming pared 3 bases from V and 6 bases from J, leaving 18 bases between. This CDR3 region has 16 residues. Germline assignment: CDR1 MGHRA and CDR2 YSYEKL. DNA for the CDR3: TGCGCCAGCAGCCAGACAGAATTACGAGGGGTTCAGCCCCAGCATTTT. Translating it yields CASSQTELRGVQPQHF.

The chain employs TRBV20-1 and TRBJ1-5; no reliable D call. The CDR3 has 15 residues. Germline assignment: CDR1 DFQATT and CDR2 SNEGSKA (reference sequence). Between the trimmed V and J ends, which lost 1 base and 0 bases, there was a span of 10 bases. The CDR3 sequence is CSARAGGDSNQPQHF. CDR3 nucleotides: TGCAGTGCTAGAGCGGGCGGAGATAGCAATCAGCCCCAGCATTTT.

This clonotype was detected only a few times. V is TRBV9 and J is TRBJ2-3, with unresolved D. V was shortened by 2 bases and J by 3 bases, with 7 bases between the two germline ends. Germline CDR1 is SGDLS and CDR2 is YYNGEE. The length of the CDR3 is 13 residues. The CDR3 DNA is TGTGCCAGCAGCGTCCTTTCTACAGATACGCAGTATTTT. This gives the protein CASSVLSTDTQYF.

The sample holds one count of this clonotype. This rearrangement joins TRBV12-3 or TRBV12-4 to TRBJ2-1; 9 bases agree with TRBD2. Losses at the gene ends were 6 bases for V and 10 bases for J; bases not matched to a gene: 19. The CDR3 covers 17 residues. CDR3 sequence reads: CASSHQRTSVLSGEQFF. CDR3 in DNA: TGTGCCAGCAGCCATCAACGGACTAGCGTCTTATCGGGGGAGCAGTTCTTC.

The sample holds many counts of this clonotype. The V gene is TRBV5-6, the J gene TRBJ2-5; TRBD1 agrees at 9 bases. This CDR3 is 16 amino acids long. CDR1 SGHDT and CDR2 YYEEEE come from the germline V gene. V lost 4 bases, J lost 2 bases, and 9 bases stayed unmatched. CDR3 amino acids: CASSPPGTGWQETQYF. DNA for the CDR3: TGTGCCAGCAGCCCACCTGGGACAGGGTGGCAAGAGACCCAGTACTTC.

This clonotype was observed a handful of times. This sequence joins TRBV5-1 and TRBJ2-4, with 7 positions matching TRBD1. The CDR3 spans 16 residues. Trimming removed 4 bases from V and 4 bases from J; junction bases left unmatched: 11. Germline lookup yields CDR1 SGHRS and CDR2 YFSETQ. CDR3 sequence (DNA): TGCGCCAGCAGCCCGGAGCCTTCGACAGGGAAAAACATTCAGTACTTC. This sequence encodes CASSPEPSTGKNIQYF.

This clonotype was picked up a small number of times. This rearrangement joins TRBV24-1 to TRBJ2-3, with 9 positions matching TRBD2. CDR1 is KGHDR and CDR2 is SFDVKD in the germline V gene. CDR3 length: 15 amino acids. The trim removed 7 bases at V and 4 bases at J, leaving 8 bases unmatched. For the CDR3, the DNA is TGTGCCACCAGGGGGACTAGCTCGACGGCAGATACGCAGTATTTT. Translated, it gives CATRGTSSTADTQYF.

This clonotype has at least ten counts. J is TRBJ2-1 and V is TRBV12-3 or TRBV12-4; the D gene is possibly TRBD2 (5 bases). Trimming took 1 base from V and 5 from J, leaving 12 bases between them. This CDR3 region has 15 residues. CDR3 in amino acids: CASSLVGVRHNEQFF. The CDR3 DNA follows: TGTGCCAGCAGTTTAGTGGGAGTCCGGCACAATGAGCAGTTCTTC.

V is TRBV30 and J is TRBJ2-2; D is unresolved. The CDR3 spans 13 residues. Looked up from germline, CDR1 is GTSNPN and CDR2 is SVGIG (reference sequence). V was trimmed by 4 bases and J by 0 bases, leaving 6 bases between them. CDR3 loop: CAWKGPNTGELFF. In nucleotides, the CDR3 is TGTGCCTGGAAAGGCCCGAACACCGGGGAGCTGTTTTTT.

V and J are TRBV6-1 and TRBJ1-4, with 7 bases that match TRBD1. Losses at the gene ends were 6 bases for V and 13 bases for J; bases not matched to a gene: 8. Germline-derived CDR1 and CDR2 are MNHNS and SASEGT. The CDR3 contains 12 residues. The CDR3, as DNA: TGTGCCAGCAGCCTTACAGGGGAGGTACTGTTTTTT. This sequence encodes CASSLTGEVLFF.

The CDR3 spells CASSIGSTGPDTQYF. The CDR3, as DNA: TGTGCCAGTAGTATTGGTTCGACAGGGCCAGATACGCAGTATTTT. The V call is TRBV19, the J call TRBJ2-3; 7 nucleotides align to TRBD1. The V gene end was trimmed by 3 bases and the J gene end by 4 bases; junction bases not matched to a gene: 7. CDR1 and CDR2 (germline): LNHDA, SQIVND (reference sequence). The CDR3 covers 15 residues.

Ten or more counts support this clonotype. V usage is TRBV5-6 and J usage is TRBJ1-1, with no clear D. This CDR3 spans 12 amino acids. CDR1 and CDR2 from the germline V gene are SGHDT and YYEEEE. Trimming left V 5 bases short and J 0 bases short, with 5 bases between. For the CDR3, the DNA is TGTGCCAGCAGTATGGTGAACACTGAAGCTTTCTTT. It codes for CASSMVNTEAFF.

This clonotype was picked up many times. At one boundary the junction diverges from the germline segment, which might be a read error. The chain couples TRBV7-2 to TRBJ1-2; the match to TRBD1 covers 7 bases. Germline CDR1 reads SGHTA; CDR2 reads FQGNSA. CDR3 size: 13 residues. CDR3 protein: CASSLAATGLCYF. The CDR3 nucleotides are TGTGCCAGCAGCTTAGCGGCGACAGGGCTCTGCTACTTC. Supplemented by reference TRBV7-2 and TRBJ1-2, the full variable domain reads GAGVSQSPSNKVTEKGKDVELRCDPISGHTALYWYRQSLGQGLEFLIYFQGNSAPDKSGLPSDRFSAERTGGSVSTLTIQRTQQEDSAVYLCASSLAATGLCYFGSGTRLTVV.